What follows describes a single T cell receptor (beta chain). Method: immunoSEQ multiplex PCR; TCRdb's copy keeps in-frame clones and lacks some. Of 60,000 to 90,000 clones in the sample, more than 85% were seen once. The sample is drawn from a study of T cell changes during pregnancy in multiple sclerosis. The ends lost 5 bases at V and 1 base at J; junction bases unmatched: 9. Germline V gene sequence: CDR1 SGHNT, CDR2 YENEEA. This CDR3 contains 17 residues. The clonotype was recovered from a female donor in good health, enrolled as a control in a pregnancy study. The sequencing used peripheral blood, collected after pregnancy. The chain couples TRBV11-3 to TRBJ2-3, with TRBD2 matching 10 bases. CDR3 coding DNA: TGTGCCAGCAGCCAAGAGCGGGAGGGCCTTGGCACAGATACGCAGTATTTT. This gives the protein CASSQEREGLGTDTQYF.